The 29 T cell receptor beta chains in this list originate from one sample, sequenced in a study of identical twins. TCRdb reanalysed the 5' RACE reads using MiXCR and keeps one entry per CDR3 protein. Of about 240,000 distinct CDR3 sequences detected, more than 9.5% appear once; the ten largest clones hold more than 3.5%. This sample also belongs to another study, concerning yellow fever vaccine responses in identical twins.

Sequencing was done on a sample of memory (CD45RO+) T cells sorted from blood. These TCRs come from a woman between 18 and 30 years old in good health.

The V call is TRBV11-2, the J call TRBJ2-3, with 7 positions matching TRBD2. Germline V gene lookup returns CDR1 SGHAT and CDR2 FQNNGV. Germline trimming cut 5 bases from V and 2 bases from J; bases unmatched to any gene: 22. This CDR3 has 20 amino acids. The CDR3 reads CASSPSNAGAATRYTDTQYF. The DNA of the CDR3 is TGTGCCAGCAGCCCCTCTAATGCGGGAGCCGCAACCAGATACACAGATACGCAGTATTTT.

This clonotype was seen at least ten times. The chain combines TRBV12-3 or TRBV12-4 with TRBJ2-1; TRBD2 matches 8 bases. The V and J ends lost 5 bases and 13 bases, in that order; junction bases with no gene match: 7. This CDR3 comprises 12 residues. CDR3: CASSEASGSQFF. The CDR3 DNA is TGTGCCAGCAGTGAAGCAAGCGGGAGCCAGTTCTTC.

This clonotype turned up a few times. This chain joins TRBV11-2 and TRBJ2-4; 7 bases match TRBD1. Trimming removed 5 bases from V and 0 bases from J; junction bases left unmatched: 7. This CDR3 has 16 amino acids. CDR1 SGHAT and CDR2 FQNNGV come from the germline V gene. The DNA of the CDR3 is TGTGCCAGCAGCCGAGCCGGGACAGTAGCCAAAAACATTCAGTACTTC. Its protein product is CASSRAGTVAKNIQYF.

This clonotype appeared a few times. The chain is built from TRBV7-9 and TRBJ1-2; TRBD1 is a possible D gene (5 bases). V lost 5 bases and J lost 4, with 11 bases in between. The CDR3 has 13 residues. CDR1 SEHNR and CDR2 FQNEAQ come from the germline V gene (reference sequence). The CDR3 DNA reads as TGTGCCAGCAGCCCAGGGATGGGCTATGGCTACACCTTC. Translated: CASSPGMGYGYTF.

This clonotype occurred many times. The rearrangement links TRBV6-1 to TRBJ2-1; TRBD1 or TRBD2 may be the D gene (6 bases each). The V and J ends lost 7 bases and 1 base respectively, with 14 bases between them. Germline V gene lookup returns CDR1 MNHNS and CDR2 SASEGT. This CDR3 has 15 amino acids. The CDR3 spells CASTFEGGSYNEQFF. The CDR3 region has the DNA TGTGCCAGCACCTTCGAGGGGGGTTCCTACAATGAGCAGTTCTTC.

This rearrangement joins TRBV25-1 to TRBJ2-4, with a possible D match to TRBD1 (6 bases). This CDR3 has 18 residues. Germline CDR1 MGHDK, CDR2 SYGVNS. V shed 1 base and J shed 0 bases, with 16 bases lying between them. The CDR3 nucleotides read TGTGCCAGCAGTGAATTTAGGACAGCCTACCAAGCCAAAAACATTCAGTACTTC. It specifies CASSEFRTAYQAKNIQYF.

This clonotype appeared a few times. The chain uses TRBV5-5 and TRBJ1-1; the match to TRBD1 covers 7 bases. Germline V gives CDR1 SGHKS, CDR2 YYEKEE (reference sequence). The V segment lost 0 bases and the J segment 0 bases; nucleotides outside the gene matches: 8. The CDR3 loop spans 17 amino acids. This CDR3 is CASSLARTGPMNTEAFF. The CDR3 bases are TGTGCCAGCAGCTTGGCCCGGACAGGCCCTATGAACACTGAAGCTTTCTTT.

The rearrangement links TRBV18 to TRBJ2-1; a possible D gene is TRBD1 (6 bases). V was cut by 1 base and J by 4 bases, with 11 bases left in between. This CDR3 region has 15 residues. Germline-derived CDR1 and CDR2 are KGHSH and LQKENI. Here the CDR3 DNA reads TGTGCCAGCTCACCACTTGGACAGCCTTACAATGAGCAGTTCTTC. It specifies CASSPLGQPYNEQFF.

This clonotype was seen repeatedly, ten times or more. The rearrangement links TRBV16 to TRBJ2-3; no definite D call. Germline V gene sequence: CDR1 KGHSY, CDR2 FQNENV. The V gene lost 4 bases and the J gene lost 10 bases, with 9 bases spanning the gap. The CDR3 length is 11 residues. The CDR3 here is CASSPDSAQYF. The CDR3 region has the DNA TGTGCCAGCAGCCCCGATTCTGCGCAGTATTTT. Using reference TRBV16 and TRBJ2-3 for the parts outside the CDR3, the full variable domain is GEEVAQTPKHLVRGEGQKAKLYCAPIKGHSYVFWYQQVLKNEFKFLISFQNENVFDETGMPKERFSAKCLPNSPCSLEIQATKLEDSAVYFCASSPDSAQYFGPGTRLTVL.

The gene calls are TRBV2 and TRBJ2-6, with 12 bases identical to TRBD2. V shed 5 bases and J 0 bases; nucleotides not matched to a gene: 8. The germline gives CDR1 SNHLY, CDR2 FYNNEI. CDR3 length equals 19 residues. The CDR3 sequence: CASSFYSSGGASGANVLTF. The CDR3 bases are TGTGCCAGCAGTTTCTACTCTAGCGGGGGGGCCTCTGGGGCCAACGTCCTGACTTTC.

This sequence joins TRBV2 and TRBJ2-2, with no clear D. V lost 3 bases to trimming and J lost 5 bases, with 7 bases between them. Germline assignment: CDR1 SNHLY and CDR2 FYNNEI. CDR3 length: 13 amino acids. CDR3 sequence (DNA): TGTGCCAGCAGTGAGTGGCAAACCGGGGAGCTGTTTTTT. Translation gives CASSEWQTGELFF. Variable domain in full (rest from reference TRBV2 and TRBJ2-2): EPEVTQTPSHQVTQMGQEVILRCVPISNHLYFYWYRQILGQKVEFLVSFYNNEISEKSEIFDDQFSVERPDGSNFTLKIRSTKLEDSAMYFCASSEWQTGELFFGEGSRLTVL.

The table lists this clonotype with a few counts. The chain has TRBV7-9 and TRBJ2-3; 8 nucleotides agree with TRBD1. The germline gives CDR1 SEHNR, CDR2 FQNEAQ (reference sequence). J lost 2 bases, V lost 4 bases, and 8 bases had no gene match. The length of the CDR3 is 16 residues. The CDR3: CASSYGYRGDTDTQYF. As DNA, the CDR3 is TGTGCCAGCAGCTACGGGTACAGGGGGGACACAGATACGCAGTATTTT.

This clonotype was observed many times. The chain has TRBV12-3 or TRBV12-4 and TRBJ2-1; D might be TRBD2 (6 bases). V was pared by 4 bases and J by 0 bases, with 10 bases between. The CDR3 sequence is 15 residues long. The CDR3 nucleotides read TGTGCCAGCAGTTACGTCGGGAGCTCCTACAATGAGCAGTTCTTC. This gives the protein CASSYVGSSYNEQFF.

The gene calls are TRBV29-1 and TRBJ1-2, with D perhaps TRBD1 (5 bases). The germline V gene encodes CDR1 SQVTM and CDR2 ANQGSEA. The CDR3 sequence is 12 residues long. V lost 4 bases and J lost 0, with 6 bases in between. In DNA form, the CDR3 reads TGCAGCGTTGTGACAGCTAACTATGGCTACACCTTC. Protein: CSVVTANYGYTF.

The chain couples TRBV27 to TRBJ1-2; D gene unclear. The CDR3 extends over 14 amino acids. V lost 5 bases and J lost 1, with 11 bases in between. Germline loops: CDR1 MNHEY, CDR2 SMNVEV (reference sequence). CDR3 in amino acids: CASSPPPFNYGYTF. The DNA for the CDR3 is TGTGCCAGCAGTCCACCCCCGTTTAACTATGGCTACACCTTC.

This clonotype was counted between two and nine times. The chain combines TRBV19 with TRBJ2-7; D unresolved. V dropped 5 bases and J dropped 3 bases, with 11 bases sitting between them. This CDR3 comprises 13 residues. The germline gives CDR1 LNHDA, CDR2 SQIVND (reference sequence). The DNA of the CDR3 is TGTGCCAGTAGTCTCGAGAAATTCTACGAGCAGTACTTC. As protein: CASSLEKFYEQYF.

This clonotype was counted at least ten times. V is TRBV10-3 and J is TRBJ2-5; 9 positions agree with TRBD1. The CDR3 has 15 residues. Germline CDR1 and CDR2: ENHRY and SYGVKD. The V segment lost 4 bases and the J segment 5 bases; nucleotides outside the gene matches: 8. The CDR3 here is CAISGTTGGYETQYF. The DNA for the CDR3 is TGTGCCATCAGTGGGACCACAGGGGGCTACGAGACCCAGTACTTC.

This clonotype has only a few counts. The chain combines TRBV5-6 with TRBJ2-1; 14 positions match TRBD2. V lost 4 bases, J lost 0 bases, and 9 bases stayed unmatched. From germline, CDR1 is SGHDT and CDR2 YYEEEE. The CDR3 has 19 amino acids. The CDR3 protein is CASSPLGTSGGDSYNEQFF. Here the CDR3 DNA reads TGTGCCAGCAGCCCACTAGGGACTAGCGGGGGCGACTCCTACAATGAGCAGTTCTTC. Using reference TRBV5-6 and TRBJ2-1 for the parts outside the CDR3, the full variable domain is DAGVTQSPTHLIKTRGQQVTLRCSPKSGHDTVSWYQQALGQGPQFIFQYYEEEERQRGNFPDRFSGHQFPNYSSELNVNALLLGDSALYLCASSPLGTSGGDSYNEQFFGPGTRLTVL.

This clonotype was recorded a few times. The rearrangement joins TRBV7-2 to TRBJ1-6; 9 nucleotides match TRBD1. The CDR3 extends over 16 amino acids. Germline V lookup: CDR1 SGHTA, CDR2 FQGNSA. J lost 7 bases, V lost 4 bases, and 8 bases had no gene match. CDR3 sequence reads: CASSSGQGRPNSPLHF. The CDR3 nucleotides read TGTGCCAGCAGCTCAGGACAGGGGCGCCCAAATTCACCCCTCCACTTT.

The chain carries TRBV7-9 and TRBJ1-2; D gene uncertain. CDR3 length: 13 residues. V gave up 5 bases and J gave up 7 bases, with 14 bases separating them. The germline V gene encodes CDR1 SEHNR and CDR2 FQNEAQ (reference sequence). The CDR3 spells CASSVGVLGGYTF. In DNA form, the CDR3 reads TGTGCCAGCAGCGTTGGGGTTCTGGGTGGCTACACCTTC.

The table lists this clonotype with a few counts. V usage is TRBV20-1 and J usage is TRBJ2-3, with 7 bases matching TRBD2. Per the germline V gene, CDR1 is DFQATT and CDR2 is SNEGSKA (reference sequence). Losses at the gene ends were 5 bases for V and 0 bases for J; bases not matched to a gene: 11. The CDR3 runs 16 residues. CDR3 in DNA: TGCAGTGCTCGGCGGGGCGGGAGATCAAGCACAGATACGCAGTATTTT. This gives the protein CSARRGGRSSTDTQYF.

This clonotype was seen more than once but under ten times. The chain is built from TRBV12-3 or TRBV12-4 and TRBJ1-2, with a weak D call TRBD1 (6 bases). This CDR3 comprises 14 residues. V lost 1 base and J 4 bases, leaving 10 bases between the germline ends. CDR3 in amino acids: CASSLEQGPYGYTF. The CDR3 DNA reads TGTGCCAGCAGTTTAGAGCAGGGGCCCTATGGCTACACCTTC.

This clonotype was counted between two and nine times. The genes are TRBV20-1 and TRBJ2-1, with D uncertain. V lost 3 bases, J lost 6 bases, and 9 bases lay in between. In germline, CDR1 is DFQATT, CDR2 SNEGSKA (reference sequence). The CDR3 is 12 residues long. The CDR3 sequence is CSARLPPNEQFF. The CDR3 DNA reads TGCAGTGCTAGGCTCCCCCCCAATGAGCAGTTCTTC.

CDR3: CASSLGTLTSPLHF. In DNA form, the CDR3 reads TGTGCCAGCAGCCTGGGGACGTTAACTTCACCCCTCCACTTT. This sequence joins TRBV16 and TRBJ1-6, with a possible D match to TRBD1 (5 bases). The ends were cut back, 4 bases at V and 9 bases at J, with 13 bases in the middle. The CDR3 runs to 14 residues. CDR1 KGHSY and CDR2 FQNENV come from the germline V gene.

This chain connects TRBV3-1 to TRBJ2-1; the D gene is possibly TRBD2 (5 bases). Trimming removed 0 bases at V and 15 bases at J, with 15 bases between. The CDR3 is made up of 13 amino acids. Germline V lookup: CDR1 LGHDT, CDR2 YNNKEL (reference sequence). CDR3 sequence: CASSQDLGGPRFF. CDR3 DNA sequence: TGTGCCAGCAGCCAAGATTTGGGCGGGCCTAGGTTCTTC.

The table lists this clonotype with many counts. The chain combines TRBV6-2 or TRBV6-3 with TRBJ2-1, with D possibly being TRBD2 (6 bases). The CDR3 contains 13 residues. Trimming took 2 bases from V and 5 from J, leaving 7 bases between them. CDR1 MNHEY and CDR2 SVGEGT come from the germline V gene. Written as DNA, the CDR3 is TGTGCCAGCAGTTACAGGACTAACAATGAGCAGTTCTTC. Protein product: CASSYRTNNEQFF.

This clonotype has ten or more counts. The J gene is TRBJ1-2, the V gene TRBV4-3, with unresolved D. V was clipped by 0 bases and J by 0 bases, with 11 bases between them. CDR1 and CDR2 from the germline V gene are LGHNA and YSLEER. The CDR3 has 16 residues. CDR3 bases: TGCGCCAGCAGCCAAGATTCGGGATACGCTAACTATGGCTACACCTTC. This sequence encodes CASSQDSGYANYGYTF.

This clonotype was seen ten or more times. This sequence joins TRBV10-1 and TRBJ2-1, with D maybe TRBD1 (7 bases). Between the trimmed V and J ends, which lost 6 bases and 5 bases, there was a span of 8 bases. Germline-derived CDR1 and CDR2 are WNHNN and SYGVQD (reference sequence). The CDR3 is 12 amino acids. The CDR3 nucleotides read TGCGCCAGCAGCAGGGGGGACAATGAGCAGTTCTTC. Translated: CASSRGDNEQFF.

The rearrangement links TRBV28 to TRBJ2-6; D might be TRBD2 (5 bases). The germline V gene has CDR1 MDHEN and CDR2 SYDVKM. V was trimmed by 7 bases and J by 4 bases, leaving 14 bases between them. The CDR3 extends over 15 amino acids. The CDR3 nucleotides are TGTGCCAGCAAGACGAGAGCGGCAGGGGCCAACGTCCTGACTTTC. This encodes CASKTRAAGANVLTF.